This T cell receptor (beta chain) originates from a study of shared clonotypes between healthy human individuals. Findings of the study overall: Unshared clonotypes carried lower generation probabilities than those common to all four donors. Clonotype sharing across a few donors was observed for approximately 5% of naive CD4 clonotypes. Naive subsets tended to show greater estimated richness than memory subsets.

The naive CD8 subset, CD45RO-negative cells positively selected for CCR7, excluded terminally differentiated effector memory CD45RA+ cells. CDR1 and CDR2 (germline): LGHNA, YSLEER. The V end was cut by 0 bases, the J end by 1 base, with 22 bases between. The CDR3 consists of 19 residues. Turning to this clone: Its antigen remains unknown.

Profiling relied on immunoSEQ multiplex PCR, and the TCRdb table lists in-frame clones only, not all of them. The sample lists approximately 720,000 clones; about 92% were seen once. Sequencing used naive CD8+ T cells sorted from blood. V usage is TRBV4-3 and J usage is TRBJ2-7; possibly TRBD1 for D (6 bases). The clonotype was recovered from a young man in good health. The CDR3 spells CASSQEVVEVMGTSYEQYF. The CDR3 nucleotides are TGCGCCAGCAGCCAAGAGGTAGTGGAAGTTATGGGGACATCCTACGAGCAGTACTTC.